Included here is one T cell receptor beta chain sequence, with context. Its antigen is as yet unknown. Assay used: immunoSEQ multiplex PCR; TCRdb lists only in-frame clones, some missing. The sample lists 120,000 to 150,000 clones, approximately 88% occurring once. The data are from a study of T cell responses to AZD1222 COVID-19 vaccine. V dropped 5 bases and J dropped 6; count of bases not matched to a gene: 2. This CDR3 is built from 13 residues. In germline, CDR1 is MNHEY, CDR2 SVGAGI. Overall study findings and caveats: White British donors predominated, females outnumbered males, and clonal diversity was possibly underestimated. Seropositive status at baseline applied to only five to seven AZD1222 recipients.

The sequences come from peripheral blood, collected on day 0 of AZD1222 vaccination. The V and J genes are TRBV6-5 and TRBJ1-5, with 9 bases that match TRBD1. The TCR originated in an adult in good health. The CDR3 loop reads CASSTGGVQPQHF. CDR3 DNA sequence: TGTGCCAGCAGTACAGGGGGCGTTCAGCCCCAGCATTTT.